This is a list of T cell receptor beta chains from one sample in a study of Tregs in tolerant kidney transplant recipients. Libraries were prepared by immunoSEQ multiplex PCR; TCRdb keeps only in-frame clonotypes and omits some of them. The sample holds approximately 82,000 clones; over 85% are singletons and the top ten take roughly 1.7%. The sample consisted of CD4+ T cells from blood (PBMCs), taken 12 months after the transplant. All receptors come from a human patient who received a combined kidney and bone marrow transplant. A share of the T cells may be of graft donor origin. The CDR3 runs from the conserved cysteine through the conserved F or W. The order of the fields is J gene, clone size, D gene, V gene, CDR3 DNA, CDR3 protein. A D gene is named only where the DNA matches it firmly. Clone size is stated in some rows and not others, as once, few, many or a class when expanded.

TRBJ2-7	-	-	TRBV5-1	TGCGCCAGCAGCTTTGGATACGACTTCTACGAGCAGTACTTC	CASSFGYDFYEQYF
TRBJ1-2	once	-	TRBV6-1	TGTGCCAGCAGGGAACAGGTTAGATATGGCTACACCTTC	CASREQVRYGYTF
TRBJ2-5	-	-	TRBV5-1	TGCGCCAGCAAGACAGATCTCCAAGAGACCCAGTACTTC	CASKTDLQETQYF
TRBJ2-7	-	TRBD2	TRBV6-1	TGTGCCAGCAGGCGACTAGCGGGGGTCGTCTACGAGCAGTACTTC	CASRRLAGVVYEQYF
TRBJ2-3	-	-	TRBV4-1	TGCGCCAGCAGCCTAGGCGTCCAGGCAAAATTCACAGATACGCAGTATTTT	CASSLGVQAKFTDTQYF
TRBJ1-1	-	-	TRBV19	TGTGCCAGTACCTCGATGTATAAAGGGGAATCGGGTGAAGCTTTCTTT	CASTSMYKGESGEAFF
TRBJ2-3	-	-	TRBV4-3	TGCGCCAGCAGCCAAGGGGTGTGGACTAAGGCAGATACGCAGTATTTT	CASSQGVWTKADTQYF
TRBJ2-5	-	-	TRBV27	TGTGCCAGCAGAGGTACAGAGGAGACCCAGTACTTC	CASRGTEETQYF
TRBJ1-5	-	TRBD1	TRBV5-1	TGCGCCAGCAGCTCTGGGGACAGGGGGCAGCCCCAGCATTTT	CASSSGDRGQPQHF
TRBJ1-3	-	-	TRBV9	TGTGCCAGCAGCGGGGGCCGCCTGGAAGCTGGAAACACCATATATTTT	CASSGGRLEAGNTIYF
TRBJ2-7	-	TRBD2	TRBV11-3	TGTGCCAGCAGCCCTACTAGCGGTACCTACGAGCAGTACTTC	CASSPTSGTYEQYF
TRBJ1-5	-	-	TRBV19	TGTGCCAGTAGTCCCCGTGGCCGTTATCATAGCAATCAGCCCCAGCATTTT	CASSPRGRYHSNQPQHF
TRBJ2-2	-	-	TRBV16	TGTGCCAGCAGCCAGTCCGGGGAAGGCGGGGAGCTGTTTTTT	CASSQSGEGGELFF
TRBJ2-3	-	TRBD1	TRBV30	TGTGCCTGGAGTGTAAAGGGGGCAGACACAGATACGCAGTATTTT	CAWSVKGADTDTQYF
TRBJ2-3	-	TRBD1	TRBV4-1	TGCGCCAGCAGTCGCGGACAGGGCGAGTGGTCTGATACGCAGTATTTT	CASSRGQGEWSDTQYF
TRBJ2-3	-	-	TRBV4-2	TGTGCCAGCAGCCAAGAAGAGACTCGCCGATCTAGCACAGATACGCAGTATTTT	CASSQEETRRSSTDTQYF
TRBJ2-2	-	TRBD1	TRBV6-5	TGTGCCAGCAGCCGACAGGGGGCTTCTTCCGGGGAGCTGTTTTTT	CASSRQGASSGELFF
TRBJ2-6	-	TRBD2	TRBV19	TGTGCCAGTAGTAGGGGCGGGGGCCCTAGCGGGGTCTCTGGGGCCAACGTCCTGACTTTC	CASSRGGGPSGVSGANVLTF
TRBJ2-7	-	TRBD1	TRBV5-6	TGTGCCAGCAGCCGGGACAGAAGCTCCTACGAGCAGTACTTC	CASSRDRSSYEQYF
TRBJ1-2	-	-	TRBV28	TGTGCCAGCAGTTGGGAGAGGATTGGCTACACCTTC	CASSWERIGYTF
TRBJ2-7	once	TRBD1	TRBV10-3	TGTGCCATTGGACAGGGACCGTACGAGCAGTACTTC	CAIGQGPYEQYF
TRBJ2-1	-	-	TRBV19	TGTGCCAGTAGTTTACAGGGCTCCTACAATGAGCAGTTCTTC	CASSLQGSYNEQFF
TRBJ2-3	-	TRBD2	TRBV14	TGTGCCAGCAGCCAAGATCTTCTCGGGGGGGCAACAGATACGCAGTATTTT	CASSQDLLGGATDTQYF
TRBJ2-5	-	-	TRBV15	TGTGCCACCAGCCGTGGGCTAGCTGACACTCAAGAGACCCAGTACTTC	CATSRGLADTQETQYF
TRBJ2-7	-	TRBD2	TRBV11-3	TGTGCCAGCAGCTTAGGTCAGTTGGGGACTAAAAGCTCCTACGAGCAGTACTTC	CASSLGQLGTKSSYEQYF
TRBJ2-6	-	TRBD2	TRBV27	TGTGCCAGCAGTTTCTTTAGCGGGGTACTATCTGGGGCCAACGTCCTGACTTTC	CASSFFSGVLSGANVLTF
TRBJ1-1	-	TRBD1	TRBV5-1	TGCGCCAGCAGCCTTGACAGGGGGAGGAACACTGAAGCTTTCTTT	CASSLDRGRNTEAFF
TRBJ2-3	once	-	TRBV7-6	TGTGCCAGCAGCTTAGCGCTGGGCGGGGATACGCAGTATTTT	CASSLALGGDTQYF
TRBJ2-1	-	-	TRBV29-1	TGCAGCGTTGGAGGAGTCAACAATGAGCAGTTCTTC	CSVGGVNNEQFF
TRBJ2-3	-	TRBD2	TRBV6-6	TGTGCCAGCAGATCAGGACTAGTAAGCACAGATACGCAGTATTTT	CASRSGLVSTDTQYF
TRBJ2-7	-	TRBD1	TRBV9	TGTGCCAGCAGCGTACGGGGACAGGGGGGCTACGAGCAGTACTTC	CASSVRGQGGYEQYF
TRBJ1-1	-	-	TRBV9	TGTGCCAGCAGCGGAGGACAGTTGAACACTGAAGCTTTCTTT	CASSGGQLNTEAFF
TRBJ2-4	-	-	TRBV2	TGTGCCAGCAAGTGGGAGGACATTCAGTACTTC	CASKWEDIQYF
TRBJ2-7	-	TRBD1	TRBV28	TGTGCCAGCAGAACGACCCCGGGACAGGAGACCTACGAGCAGTACTTC	CASRTTPGQETYEQYF
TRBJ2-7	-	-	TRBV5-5	TGTGCCAGCAGCTTGGCACCAGGGGTATGGGAGCAGTACTTC	CASSLAPGVWEQYF
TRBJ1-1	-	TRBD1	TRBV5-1	TGCGCCAGCAGCTTGGGAGTAACAGGGGTTGAAGCTTTCTTT	CASSLGVTGVEAFF
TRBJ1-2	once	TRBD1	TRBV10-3	TGTGCCATCAGTGACTCCAGGGGGCGTTCGGATGGCTACACCTTC	CAISDSRGRSDGYTF
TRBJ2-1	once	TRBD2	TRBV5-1	TGCGCCAGCAGCTTGGATGGGACTAGGAATAATGAGCAGTTCTTC	CASSLDGTRNNEQFF
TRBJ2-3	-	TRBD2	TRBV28	TGTGCCAGCAGTTATAACCGGGGGGACCCGATCACAGATACGCAGTATTTT	CASSYNRGDPITDTQYF
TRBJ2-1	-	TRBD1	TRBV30	TGTGCCTGGACGGACAGGGTGGATGAGCAGTTCTTC	CAWTDRVDEQFF
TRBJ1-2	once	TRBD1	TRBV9	TGTGCCAGCAGCGCACCCCTACAGGGGGCCGATGGCTACACCTTC	CASSAPLQGADGYTF
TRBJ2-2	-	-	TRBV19	TGTGCCAGTACCTTAGCCGGGGAGCTGTTTTTT	CASTLAGELFF
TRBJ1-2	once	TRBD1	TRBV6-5	TGTGCCAGCAGCCGGGACAGGGATGTCTATGGCTACACCTTC	CASSRDRDVYGYTF
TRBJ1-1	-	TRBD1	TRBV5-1	TGCGCCAGCAGCTTGGCCGGATCCGGGACAGGGATCACTGAAGCTTTCTTT	CASSLAGSGTGITEAFF
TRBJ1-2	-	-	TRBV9	-	CASSVGQGAVNTF
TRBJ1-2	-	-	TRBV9	TGTGCCAGCAGCGTAGGGGTCAGGGACATGACTAACTATGGCTACACCTTC	CASSVGVRDMTNYGYTF
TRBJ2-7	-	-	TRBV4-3	TGCGCCAGCAGCCAAGTCTCGGGATCCTACGAGCAGTACTTC	CASSQVSGSYEQYF
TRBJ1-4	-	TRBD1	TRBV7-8	TGTGCCAGCAGCTTAGCGCATATAGGACAGGCAATTAATGAAAAACTGTTTTTT	CASSLAHIGQAINEKLFF
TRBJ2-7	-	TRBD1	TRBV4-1	TGCGCCAGCAGCCAAGGACAGGGTTGGAACTACGAGCAGTACTTC	CASSQGQGWNYEQYF
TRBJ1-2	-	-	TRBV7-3	TGTGCCAGCAGCCCCACCCAACGGGGTTATGGTTTGAAGACCTTC	CASSPTQRGYGLKTF
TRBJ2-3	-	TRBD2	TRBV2	TGTGCCAGCAGTAGACTAGCGGGGGGCAACACAGATACGCAGTATTTT	CASSRLAGGNTDTQYF
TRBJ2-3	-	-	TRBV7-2	TGTGCCAGCAGCTTAATTTTGCGGGGAAACACAGATACGCAGTATTTT	CASSLILRGNTDTQYF